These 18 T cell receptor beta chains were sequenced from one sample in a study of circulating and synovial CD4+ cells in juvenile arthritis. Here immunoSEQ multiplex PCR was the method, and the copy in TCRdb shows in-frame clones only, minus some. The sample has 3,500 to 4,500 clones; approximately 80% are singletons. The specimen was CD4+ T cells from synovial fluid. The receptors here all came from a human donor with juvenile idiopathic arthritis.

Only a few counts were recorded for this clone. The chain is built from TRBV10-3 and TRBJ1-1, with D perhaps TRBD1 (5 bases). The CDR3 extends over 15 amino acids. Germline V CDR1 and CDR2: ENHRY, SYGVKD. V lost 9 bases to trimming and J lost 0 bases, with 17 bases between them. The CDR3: CAIKSIGEVNTEAFF. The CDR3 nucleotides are TGTGCCATTAAGTCCATAGGGGAAGTGAACACTGAAGCTTTCTTT.

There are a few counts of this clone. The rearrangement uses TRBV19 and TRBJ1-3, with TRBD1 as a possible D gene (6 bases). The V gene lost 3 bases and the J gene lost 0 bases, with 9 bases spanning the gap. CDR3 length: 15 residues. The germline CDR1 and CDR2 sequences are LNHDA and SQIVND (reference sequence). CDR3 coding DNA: TGTGCCAGTAGTATCAGGGGATCCTCTGGAAACACCATATATTTT. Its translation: CASSIRGSSGNTIYF.

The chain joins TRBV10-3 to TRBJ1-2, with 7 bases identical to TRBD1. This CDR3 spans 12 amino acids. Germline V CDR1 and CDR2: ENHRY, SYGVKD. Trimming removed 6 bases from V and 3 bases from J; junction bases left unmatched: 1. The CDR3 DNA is TGTGCCATCAGCGGGACAGACTATGGCTACACCTTC. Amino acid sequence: CAISGTDYGYTF.

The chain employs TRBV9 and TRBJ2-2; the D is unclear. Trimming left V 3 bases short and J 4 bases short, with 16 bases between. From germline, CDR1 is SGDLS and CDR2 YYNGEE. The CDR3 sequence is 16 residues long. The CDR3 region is CASSADLWLGTGELFF. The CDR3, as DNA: TGTGCCAGCAGCGCCGACCTATGGCTAGGCACCGGGGAGCTGTTTTTT. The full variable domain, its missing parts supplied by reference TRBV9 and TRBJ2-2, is DSGVTQTPKHLITATGQRVTLRCSPRSGDLSVYWYQQSLDQGLQFLIQYYNGEERAKGNILERFSAQQFPDLHSELNLSSLELGDSALYFCASSADLWLGTGELFFGEGSRLTVL.

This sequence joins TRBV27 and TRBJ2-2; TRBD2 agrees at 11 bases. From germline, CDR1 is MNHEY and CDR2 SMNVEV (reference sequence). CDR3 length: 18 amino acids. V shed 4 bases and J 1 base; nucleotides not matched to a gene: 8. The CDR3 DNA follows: TGTGCCAGCAGTTCTGCTAGCGGGAGGCCTGGGAACACCGGGGAGCTGTTTTTT. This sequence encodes CASSSASGRPGNTGELFF.

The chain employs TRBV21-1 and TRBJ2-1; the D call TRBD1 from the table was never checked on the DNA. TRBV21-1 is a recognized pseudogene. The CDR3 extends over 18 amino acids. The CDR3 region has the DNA TGTGCCAGCAGCCAAAAGTTGGAACAGGCCGTCTCCTACAATGAGCAGTTCTTC. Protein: CASSQKLEQAVSYNEQFF.

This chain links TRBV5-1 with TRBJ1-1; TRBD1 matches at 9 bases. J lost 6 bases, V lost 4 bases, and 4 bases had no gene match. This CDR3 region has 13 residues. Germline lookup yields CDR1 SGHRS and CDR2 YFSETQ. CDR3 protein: CASSPTGGAEAFF. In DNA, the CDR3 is TGCGCCAGCAGCCCCACAGGGGGCGCTGAAGCTTTCTTT. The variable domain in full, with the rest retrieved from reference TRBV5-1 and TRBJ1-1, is KAGVTQTPRYLIKTRGQQVTLSCSPISGHRSVSWYQQTPGQGLQFLFEYFSETQRNKGNFPGRFSGRQFSNSRSEMNVSTLELGDSALYLCASSPTGGAEAFFGQGTRLTVV.

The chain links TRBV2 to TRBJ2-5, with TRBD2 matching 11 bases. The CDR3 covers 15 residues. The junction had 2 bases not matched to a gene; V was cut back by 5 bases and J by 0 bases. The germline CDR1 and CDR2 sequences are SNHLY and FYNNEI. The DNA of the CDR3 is TGTGCCAGCAGTCCTAGCGGGGGGTACCAAGAGACCCAGTACTTC. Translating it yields CASSPSGGYQETQYF.

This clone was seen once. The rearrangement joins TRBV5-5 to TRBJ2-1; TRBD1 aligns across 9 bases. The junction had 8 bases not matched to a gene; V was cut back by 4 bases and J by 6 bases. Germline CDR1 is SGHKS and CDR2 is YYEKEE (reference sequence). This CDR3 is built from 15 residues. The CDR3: CASSPGTGIFNEQFF. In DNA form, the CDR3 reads TGTGCCAGCAGCCCGGGGACAGGGATATTCAATGAGCAGTTCTTC.

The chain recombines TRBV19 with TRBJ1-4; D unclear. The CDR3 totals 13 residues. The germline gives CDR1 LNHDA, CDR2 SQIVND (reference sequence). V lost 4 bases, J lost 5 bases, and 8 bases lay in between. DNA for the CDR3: TGTGCCAGTAGTAACCAACGGAATGAAAAACTGTTTTTT. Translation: CASSNQRNEKLFF. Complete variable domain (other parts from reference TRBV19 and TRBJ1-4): DGGITQSPKYLFRKEGQNVTLSCEQNLNHDAMYWYRQDPGQGLRLIYYSQIVNDFQKGDIAEGYSVSREKKESFPLTVTSAQKNPTAFYLCASSNQRNEKLFFGSGTQLSVL.

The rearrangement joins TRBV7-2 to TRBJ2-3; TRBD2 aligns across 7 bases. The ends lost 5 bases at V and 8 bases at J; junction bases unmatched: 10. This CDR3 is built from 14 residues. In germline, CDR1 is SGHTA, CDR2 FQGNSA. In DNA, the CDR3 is TGTGCCAGCAGCCCAGGGACTATCAGTTCTACGCAGTATTTT. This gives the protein CASSPGTISSTQYF.

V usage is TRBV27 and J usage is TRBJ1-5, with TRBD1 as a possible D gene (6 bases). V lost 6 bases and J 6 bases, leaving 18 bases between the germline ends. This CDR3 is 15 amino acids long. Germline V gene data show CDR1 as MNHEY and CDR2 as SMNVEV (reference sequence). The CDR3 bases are TGTGCCAGCAGGGAAAGACAGGCTGAAGGTCAGCCCCAGCATTTT. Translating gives CASRERQAEGQPQHF.

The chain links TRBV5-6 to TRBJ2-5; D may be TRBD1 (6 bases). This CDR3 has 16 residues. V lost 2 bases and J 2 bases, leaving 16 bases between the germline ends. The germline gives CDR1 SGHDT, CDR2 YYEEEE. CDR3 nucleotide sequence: TGTGCCAGCAGCTTATCGCAGGGGTTTTCACAAGAGACCCAGTACTTC. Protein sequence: CASSLSQGFSQETQYF.

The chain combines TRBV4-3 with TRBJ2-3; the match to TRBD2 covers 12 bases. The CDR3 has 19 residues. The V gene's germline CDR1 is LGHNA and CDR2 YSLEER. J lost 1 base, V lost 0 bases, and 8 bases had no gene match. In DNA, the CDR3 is TGCGCCAGCAGCCAAGATTTCCTAGCGGGAGGGCCGGGCACAGATACGCAGTATTTT. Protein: CASSQDFLAGGPGTDTQYF.

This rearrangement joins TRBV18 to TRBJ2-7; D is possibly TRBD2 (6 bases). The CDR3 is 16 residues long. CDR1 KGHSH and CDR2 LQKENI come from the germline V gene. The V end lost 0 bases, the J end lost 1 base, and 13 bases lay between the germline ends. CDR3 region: CASSPPAGRMSYEQYF. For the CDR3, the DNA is TGTGCCAGCTCACCACCGGCGGGGAGAATGTCCTACGAGCAGTACTTC.

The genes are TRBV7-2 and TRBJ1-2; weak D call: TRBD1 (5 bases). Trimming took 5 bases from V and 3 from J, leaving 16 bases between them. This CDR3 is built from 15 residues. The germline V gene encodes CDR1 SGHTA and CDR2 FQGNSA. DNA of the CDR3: TGTGCCAGCAGCCTCCGTCGGCTAGGGGACTATGGCTACACCTTC. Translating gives CASSLRRLGDYGYTF.

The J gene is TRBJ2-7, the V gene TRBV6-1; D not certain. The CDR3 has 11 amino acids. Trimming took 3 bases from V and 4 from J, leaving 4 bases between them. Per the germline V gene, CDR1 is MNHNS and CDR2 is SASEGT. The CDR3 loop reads CASSESYEQYF. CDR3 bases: TGTGCCAGCAGTGAGTCTTACGAGCAGTACTTC.

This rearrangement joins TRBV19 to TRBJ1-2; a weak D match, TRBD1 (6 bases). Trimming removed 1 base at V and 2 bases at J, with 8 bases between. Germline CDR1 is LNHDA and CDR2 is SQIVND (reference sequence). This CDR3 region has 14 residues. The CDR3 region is CASSIAGANYGYTF. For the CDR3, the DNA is TGTGCCAGTAGTATAGCAGGGGCGAACTATGGCTACACCTTC.